The TCR beta chain described here comes from a study of blood T cell repertoires in COVID-19. Study as a whole: Whether acute or convalescent, the COVID-19 samples came from the United States, Italy and Spain. PBMCs, B-cell-depleted T cells, or T cells provided the cDNA or gDNA that made up the material.

Those enrolled in Seattle joined during active infection and were followed longitudinally afterward. Germline-derived CDR1 and CDR2 are LNHDA and SQIVND (reference sequence). The CDR3 length is 13 residues. V lost 10 bases, J lost 8 bases, and 11 bases stayed unmatched. Per the original data handling: Reference gene primers were amplified, and this amplification served to estimate nucleated cell counts. The protocol was immunoSEQ multiplex PCR, while the TCRdb copy is restricted to in-frame clones and leaves out a portion. The DNA was the basis for D and trimming; V, J and clone size are from that table. The data contain about 280,000 clones, 86% of them seen just once; the ten biggest clones take up around 13%.

This chain links TRBV19 with TRBJ1-2; 9 bases agree with TRBD1. This clonotype originated in a woman aged 70-85 years with COVID-19, enrolled during active disease. What was sequenced was peripheral blood. The CDR3: CATTGTGRRGYTF. In DNA form, the CDR3 reads TGTGCCACTACCGGGACAGGGCGCCGGGGCTACACCTTC.